This TCR beta chain came from a study of T cell responses to AZD1222 COVID-19 vaccine. This table comes from immunoSEQ multiplex PCR, and its TCRdb copy is limited to in-frame clones, with some not included. The repertoire has under 150,000 clones, 92% of them found once; the top ten carry 1.1%. J gave up 0 bases and V 2 bases, and 6 bases lay outside the gene matches. There are 17 residues in the CDR3. Germline values: CDR1 SGHNT, CDR2 YENEEA. The gene calls are TRBV11-3 and TRBJ2-7; 11 bases are a match to TRBD2. This TCR was recovered from an adult who received the AZD1222 COVID-19 vaccine. Sequenced material: peripheral blood, taken 28 days after the second AZD1222 dose. The CDR3 region is CASSLLQGLAGSYEQYF. In DNA form, the CDR3 reads TGTGCCAGCAGCTTACTTCAAGGACTAGCGGGCTCCTACGAGCAGTACTTC.